This T cell receptor (beta chain) was sequenced during a study of T-cell reconstitution after alpha-beta-depleted transplantation in children. V lost 6 bases to trimming and J lost 7 bases; unmatched junction nucleotides: 1. Looked up from germline, CDR1 is SGHAT and CDR2 is FQDESV (reference sequence). The CDR3 runs to 12 residues. Unique molecular identifiers were incorporated when the TCRbeta library was constructed. TCRdb used MiXCR to reprocess the PCR reads, holding one entry per CDR3 protein. This sample has around 380,000 distinct CDR3 sequences, with about a tenth found just once. The specimen comprised PBMCs from the stem cell graft donor, sampled from the stem cell graft. The chain combines TRBV11-1 with TRBJ2-1, with 9 positions matching TRBD2. The source is a human donor who donated a stem cell graft to a child with acute myeloid leukemia. As DNA, the CDR3 is TGTGCCAGCAGGCTAGCGGGGAATGAGCAGTTCTTC. Its translation is CASRLAGNEQFF.